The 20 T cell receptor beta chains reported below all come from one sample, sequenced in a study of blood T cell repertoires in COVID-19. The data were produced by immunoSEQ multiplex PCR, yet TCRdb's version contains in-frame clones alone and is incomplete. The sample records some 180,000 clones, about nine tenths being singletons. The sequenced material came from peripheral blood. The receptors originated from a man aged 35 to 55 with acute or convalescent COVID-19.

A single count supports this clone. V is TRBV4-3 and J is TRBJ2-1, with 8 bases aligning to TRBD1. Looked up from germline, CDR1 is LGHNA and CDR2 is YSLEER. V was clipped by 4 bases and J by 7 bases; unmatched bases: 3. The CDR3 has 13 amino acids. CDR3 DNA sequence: TGCGCCAGCAGCCGACGACAGGGGAATGAGCAGTTCTTC. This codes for CASSRRQGNEQFF.

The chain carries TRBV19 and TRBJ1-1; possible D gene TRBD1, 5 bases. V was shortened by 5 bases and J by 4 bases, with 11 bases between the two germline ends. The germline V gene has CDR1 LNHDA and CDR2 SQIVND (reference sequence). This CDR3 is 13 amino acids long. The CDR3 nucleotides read TGTGCCAGTAGTTGGCAGGGCTCCACTGAAGCTTTCTTT. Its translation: CASSWQGSTEAFF.

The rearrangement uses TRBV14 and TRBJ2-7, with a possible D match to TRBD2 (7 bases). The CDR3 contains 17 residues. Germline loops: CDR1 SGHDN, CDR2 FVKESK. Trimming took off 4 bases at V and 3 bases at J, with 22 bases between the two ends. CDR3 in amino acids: CASSPRTTLGGLYEQYF. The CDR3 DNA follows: TGTGCCAGCAGCCCTCGGACCACCCTCGGGGGGCTCTACGAGCAGTACTTC.

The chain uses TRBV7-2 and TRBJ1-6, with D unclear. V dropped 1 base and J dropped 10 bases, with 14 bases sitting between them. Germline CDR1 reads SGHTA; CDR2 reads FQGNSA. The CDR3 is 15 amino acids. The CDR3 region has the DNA TGTGCCAGCAGCTTAGAGGTTGCAGGTCGATCACCCCTCCACTTT. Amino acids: CASSLEVAGRSPLHF.

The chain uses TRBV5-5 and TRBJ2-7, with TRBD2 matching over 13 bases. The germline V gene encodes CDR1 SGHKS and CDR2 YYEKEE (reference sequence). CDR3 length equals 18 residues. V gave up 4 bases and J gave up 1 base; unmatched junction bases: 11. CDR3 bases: TGTGCCAGCAGCGCAGGACTAGCGGGGGCCCCCGGGTCCTACGAGCAGTACTTC. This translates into CASSAGLAGAPGSYEQYF.

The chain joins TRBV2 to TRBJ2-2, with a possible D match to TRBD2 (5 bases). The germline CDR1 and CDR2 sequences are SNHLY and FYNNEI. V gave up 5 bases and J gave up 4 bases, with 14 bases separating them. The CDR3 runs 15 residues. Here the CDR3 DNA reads TGTGCCAGCAGTCCTACCCGGGAAGGCACCGGGGAGCTGTTTTTT. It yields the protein CASSPTREGTGELFF.

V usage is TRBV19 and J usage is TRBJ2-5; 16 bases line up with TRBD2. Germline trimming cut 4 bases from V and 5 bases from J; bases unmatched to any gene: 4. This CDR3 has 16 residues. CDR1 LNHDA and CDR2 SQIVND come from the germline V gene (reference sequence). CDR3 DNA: TGTGCCAGTAGTAGGGGACTAGCGGGGGGGGTTGAGACCCAGTACTTC. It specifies CASSRGLAGGVETQYF. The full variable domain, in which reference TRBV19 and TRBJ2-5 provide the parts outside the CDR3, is DGGITQSPKYLFRKEGQNVTLSCEQNLNHDAMYWYRQDPGQGLRLIYYSQIVNDFQKGDIAEGYSVSREKKESFPLTVTSAQKNPTAFYLCASSRGLAGGVETQYFGPGTRLLVL.

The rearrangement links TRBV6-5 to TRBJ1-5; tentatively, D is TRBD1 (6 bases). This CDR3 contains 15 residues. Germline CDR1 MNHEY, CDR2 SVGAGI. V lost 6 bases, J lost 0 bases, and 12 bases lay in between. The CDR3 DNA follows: TGTGCCAGCAGGTCCACAGGGAATAGCAATCAGCCCCAGCATTTT. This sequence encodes CASRSTGNSNQPQHF.

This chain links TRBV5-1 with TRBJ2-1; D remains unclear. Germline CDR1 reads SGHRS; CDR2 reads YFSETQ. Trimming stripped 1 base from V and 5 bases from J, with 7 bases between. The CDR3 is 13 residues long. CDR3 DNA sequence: TGCGCCAGCAGCTTGTCACTCAACAATGAGCAGTTCTTC. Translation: CASSLSLNNEQFF.

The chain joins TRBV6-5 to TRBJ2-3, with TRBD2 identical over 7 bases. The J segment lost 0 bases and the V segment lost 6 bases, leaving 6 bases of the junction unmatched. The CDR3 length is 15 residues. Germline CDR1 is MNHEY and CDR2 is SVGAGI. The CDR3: CASSKTSLSTDTQYF. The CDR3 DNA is TGTGCCAGCAGCAAGACTAGCCTCAGCACAGATACGCAGTATTTT.

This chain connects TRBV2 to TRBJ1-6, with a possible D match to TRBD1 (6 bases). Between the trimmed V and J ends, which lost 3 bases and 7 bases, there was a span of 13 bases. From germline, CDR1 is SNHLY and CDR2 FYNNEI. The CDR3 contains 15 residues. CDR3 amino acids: CASSDTGLGNSPLHF. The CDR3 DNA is TGTGCCAGCAGTGATACAGGGCTCGGGAATTCACCCCTCCACTTT.

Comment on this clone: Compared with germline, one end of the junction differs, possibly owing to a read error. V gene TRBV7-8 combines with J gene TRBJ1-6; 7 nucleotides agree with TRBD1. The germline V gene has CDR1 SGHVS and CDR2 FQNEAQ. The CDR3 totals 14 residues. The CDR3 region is CASRLGTENSPLHF. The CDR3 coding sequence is TGTGCCAGCAGATTAGGGACAGAAAATTCACCCCTCCACTTT.

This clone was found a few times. The CDR3 coding sequence is TGTGCCAGCACCCGCGGGGGGGCGGTTGAAAAACTGTTTTTT. Translated: CASTRGGAVEKLFF. The V and J genes are TRBV18 and TRBJ1-4, with D maybe TRBD1 (6 bases). CDR1 and CDR2 from the germline V gene are KGHSH and LQKENI. Trimming took off 8 bases at V and 7 bases at J, with 17 bases between the two ends. This CDR3 is built from 14 residues.

The CDR3 sequence is CASSLPSGTNNEQFF. The CDR3 DNA is TGCGCCAGCAGCTTGCCTAGCGGGACAAACAATGAGCAGTTCTTC. This rearrangement joins TRBV5-1 to TRBJ2-1, with 9 bases matching TRBD2. The V and J ends lost 1 base and 5 bases, in that order; junction bases with no gene match: 4. The CDR3 has 15 residues. Per the germline V gene, CDR1 is SGHRS and CDR2 is YFSETQ.

CDR3 residues: CASSRAGGVKETQYF. Written as DNA, the CDR3 is TGTGCCAGCAGCCGAGCGGGGGGCGTGAAAGAGACCCAGTACTTC. The chain joins TRBV13 to TRBJ2-5; 9 bases fit TRBD2. Germline V gene sequence: CDR1 PRHDT, CDR2 FYEKMQ (reference sequence). V trimming: 5 bases; J trimming: 3 bases; junction bases outside the gene matches: 7. This CDR3 is built from 15 residues.

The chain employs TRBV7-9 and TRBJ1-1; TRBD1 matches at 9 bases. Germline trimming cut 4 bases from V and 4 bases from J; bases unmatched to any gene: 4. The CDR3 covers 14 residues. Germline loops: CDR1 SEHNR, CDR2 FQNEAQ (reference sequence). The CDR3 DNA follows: TGTGCCAGCAGCTCCGGACAGGGGCGCACTGAAGCTTTCTTT. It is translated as CASSSGQGRTEAFF.

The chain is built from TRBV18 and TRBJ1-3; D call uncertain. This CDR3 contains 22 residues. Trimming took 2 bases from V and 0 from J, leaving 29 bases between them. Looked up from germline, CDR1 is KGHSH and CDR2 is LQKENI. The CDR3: CASSPLRSVRYDPADSGNTIYF. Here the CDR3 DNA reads TGTGCCAGCTCACCATTGAGGTCAGTGCGCTACGACCCGGCGGACTCTGGAAACACCATATATTTT.

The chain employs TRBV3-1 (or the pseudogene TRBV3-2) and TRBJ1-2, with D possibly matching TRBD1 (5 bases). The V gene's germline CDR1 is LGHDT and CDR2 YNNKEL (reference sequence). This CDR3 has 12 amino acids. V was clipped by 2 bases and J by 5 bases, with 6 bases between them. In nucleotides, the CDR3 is TGTGCCAGCAGCCAACAGGGTTATGGCTACACCTTC. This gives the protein CASSQQGYGYTF.

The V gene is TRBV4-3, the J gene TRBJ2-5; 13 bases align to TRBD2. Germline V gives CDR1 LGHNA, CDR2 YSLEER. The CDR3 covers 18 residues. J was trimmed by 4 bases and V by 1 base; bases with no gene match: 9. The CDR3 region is CASSQGTSGGAQVETQYF. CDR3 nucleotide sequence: TGCGCCAGCAGCCAAGGAACTAGCGGGGGGGCGCAGGTAGAGACCCAGTACTTC.

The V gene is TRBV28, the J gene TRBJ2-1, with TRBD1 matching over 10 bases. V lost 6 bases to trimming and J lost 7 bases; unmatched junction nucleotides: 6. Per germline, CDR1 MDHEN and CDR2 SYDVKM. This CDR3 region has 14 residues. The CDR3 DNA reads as TGTGCCAGCAGCTCGGGACAGGGGAGAAATGAGCAGTTCTTC. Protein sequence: CASSSGQGRNEQFF. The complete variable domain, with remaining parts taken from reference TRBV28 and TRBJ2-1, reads DVKVTQSSRYLVKRTGEKVFLECVQDMDHENMFWYRQDPGLGLRLIYFSYDVKMKEKGDIPEGYSVSREKKERFSLILESASTNQTSMYLCASSSGQGRNEQFFGPGTRLTVL.